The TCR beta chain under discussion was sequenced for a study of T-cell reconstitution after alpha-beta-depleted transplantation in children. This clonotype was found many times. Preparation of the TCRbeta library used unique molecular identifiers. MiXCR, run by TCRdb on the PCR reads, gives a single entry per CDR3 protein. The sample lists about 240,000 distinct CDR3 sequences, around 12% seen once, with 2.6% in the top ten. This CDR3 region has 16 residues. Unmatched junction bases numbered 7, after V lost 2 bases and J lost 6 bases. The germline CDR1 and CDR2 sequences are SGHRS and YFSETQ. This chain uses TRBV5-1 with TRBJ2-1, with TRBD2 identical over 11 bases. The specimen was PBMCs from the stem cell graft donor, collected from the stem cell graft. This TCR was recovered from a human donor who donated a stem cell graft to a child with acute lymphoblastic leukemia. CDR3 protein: CASSFPLAGVFNEQFF. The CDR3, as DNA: TGCGCCAGCAGCTTCCCACTAGCGGGAGTCTTCAATGAGCAGTTCTTC.